The clone carrying this T cell receptor beta chain was found a few times. Its target is unknown. RNA extraction was followed by reverse transcription into cDNA, which acted as the sequencing template. TCRdb's copy holds only in-frame clones and misses some; the assay was immunoSEQ multiplex PCR. The sample has 85,000 to 110,000 clones, roughly 50% seen once. V was pared by 3 bases and J by 2 bases, with 13 bases of the junction left unmatched. In germline, CDR1 is SGHNT, CDR2 YYREEE (reference sequence). The CDR3 length is 18 residues. Isolation of CD4+ and CD8+ T cells from PBMCs was achieved by sorting. The sample belongs to a study of CD8+ T cells in alopecia areata. Study results and limitations: Scalp sample sequencing also detects resident alphabeta T cells of normal skin. Relative to mice, TCR sharing across patients was less clear, a difference possibly HLA-related. Lesional scalp exceeded normal scalp in clonality, especially in alopecia totalis/universalis.

Sequenced: CD4+ T cells sorted from blood. The chain recombines TRBV5-4 with TRBJ2-5; the match to TRBD2 covers 10 bases. This receptor was identified in a human donor in good health. In DNA, the CDR3 is TGTGCCAGCAGCTACAACCTCTTCGGACTAGCGGAGCAAGAGACCCAGTACTTC. Its protein product is CASSYNLFGLAEQETQYF.